The entry below gives a single TCR beta chain sequence along with its context. The sample originates from a study of identical twins. A universal primer site came from template switching; cDNA carried unique molecular identifiers. TCRdb processed the 5' RACE reads anew with MiXCR; each CDR3 protein has one entry. The sample consists of around 250,000 distinct CDR3 sequences, about 8.3% of them appearing once. This sample was also put to use in a study of yellow fever vaccine responses in identical twins. That paper adds: As reported, the vaccine T cell response of twins seemed partly convergent and partly personalized.

The sequence derives from a woman under 30 in good health. The source material was CD8+ T cells sorted from blood.

The CDR3 region is CASSYSRSRGTGWEDEQYF. DNA of the CDR3: TGTGCCAGCAGTTACTCTCGCAGTAGGGGGACAGGGTGGGAGGACGAGCAGTACTTC. The chain has TRBV6-5 and TRBJ2-7, with 9 bases lining up with TRBD1. This CDR3 has 19 amino acids. V lost 0 bases to trimming and J lost 5 bases; unmatched junction nucleotides: 17. Germline CDR1 is MNHEY and CDR2 is SVGAGI.